This TCR beta chain was obtained from a study of T cells in Graves' hyperthyroidism and ophthalmopathy. The J segment lost 11 bases and the V segment lost 3 bases, leaving 4 bases of the junction unmatched. CDR3 size: 14 residues. In germline, CDR1 is SEHNR, CDR2 FQNEAQ (reference sequence). The sample holds many counts of this clonotype. Researchers took RNA transcripts and amplified the TCR beta CDR3 regions from them. First-round RT-PCR of the TCR CDR3 relied on the HTBI primer set. Each CDR3 protein gets one entry after TCRdb re-called the multiplex PCR reads with MiXCR. The table shows about 290,000 distinct CDR3 sequences, with nearly 15% occurring only once.

Material for sequencing was blood. This chain links TRBV7-9 with TRBJ1-6; 10 bases align to TRBD1. This TCR was recovered from a woman aged 50 to 60 with Graves' hyperthyroidism that later progressed to Graves' ophthalmopathy. The CDR3 sequence: CASSLGQGNPPLHF. In DNA, the CDR3 is TGTGCCAGCAGCTTGGGACAGGGGAATCCACCCCTCCACTTT. The full variable domain, completed using reference TRBV7-9 and TRBJ1-6, is DTGVSQNPRHKITKRGQNVTFRCDPISEHNRLYWYRQTLGQGPEFLTYFQNEAQLEKSRLLSDRFSAERPKGSFSTLEIQRTEQGDSAMYLCASSLGQGNPPLHFGNGTRLTVT.